This TCR beta chain appears in the sequencing data of a study of shared clonotypes between healthy human individuals. Study observations and caveats: What naive subsets generally showed was a larger estimated richness than memory subsets showed.

The table lists this clone with a count of one. Its antigen is still unknown. Sequencing used immunoSEQ multiplex PCR; TCRdb keeps in-frame clones, though not all of them. The sample has about 550,000 clones, roughly 96% seen once. Trimming cost V 4 bases and J 4 bases; bases outside gene matches: 12. CDR3 length: 16 residues. Germline CDR1 and CDR2: MDHEN and SYDVKM. Selected positively for CCR7 and CD45RO-negative, naive CD8 cells excluded terminally differentiated effector memory CD45RA+ cells. The specimen was naive CD8+ T cells sorted from blood. V is TRBV28 and J is TRBJ2-7, with 8 bases that match TRBD2. This TCR was recovered from a woman aged 25 to 39 in good health. The CDR3, as DNA: TGTGCCAGCAGTTCCCGGGGTAGCGGGAATCGTTACGAGCAGTACTTC. Translating gives CASSSRGSGNRYEQYF.